In this sample, the clone carrying this TCR beta chain turned up a few times. Antigen specificity is unknown. V lost 4 bases to trimming and J lost 0 bases, with 13 bases between them. Germline V lookup: CDR1 DFQATT, CDR2 SNEGSKA (reference sequence). The CDR3 length is 14 residues. Unique molecular identifiers tagged the TCR beta cDNA libraries. The yield from roughly 1 to 10 million T cells was roughly 500,000 cDNA molecules in total. TCRdb reprocessed the PCR reads with MiXCR, giving one entry per CDR3 protein. The sample includes around 710,000 distinct CDR3 sequences, roughly 50% of them seen just once. This entry is derived from a study of post-analysis software for immune sequencing data. Across the whole study: Relapsing-remitting, secondary progressive and progressive-relapsing forms of multiple sclerosis all featured among disease courses. Study-wide findings and caveats: When the samples were clustered directly with F measure, those that had been prepared in the same batch showed strong co-clustering. Five TRBV segments, including TRBV5-6, TRBV5-1 and TRBV20-1, were more frequent in patients than controls. For normalized Chao1 diversity, multiple sclerosis patients scored significantly lower than controls did.

The specimen sequenced was blood. The chain has TRBV20-1 and TRBJ2-7; D might be TRBD1 (6 bases). The clonotype originates from a girl aged 5-17 years with multiple sclerosis. CDR3 sequence reads: CSANLRGFSYEQYF. CDR3 nucleotides: TGCAGTGCTAATCTTAGGGGGTTCTCCTACGAGCAGTACTTC.